This T cell receptor (beta chain) was identified during a study of blood T cell repertoires in COVID-19. On the study more broadly: The analysed material was cDNA or gDNA that came from T cells, B-cell-depleted T cells, or PBMCs.

Trimming shortened V by 7 bases and J by 1 base, and 7 bases separated the two germline ends. Germline CDR1 MNHEY, CDR2 SVGAGI. This CDR3 has 12 residues. Method: immunoSEQ multiplex PCR; TCRdb's copy keeps in-frame clones and lacks some. The table has around 150,000 clones, around four fifths seen once. This sequence originates from a man between 65 and 79 years old with acute or convalescent COVID-19. This sequence joins TRBV6-5 and TRBJ1-1, with D uncertain. The material sequenced was peripheral blood. This CDR3 reads CASTVRNTEAFF. In DNA, the CDR3 is TGTGCCAGCACGGTAAGGAACACTGAAGCTTTCTTT.